These 16 T cell receptor beta chains came from one sample sequenced in a study of blood T cells in healthy people across ages. Then a second PCR, running about 6 to 11 cycles, was carried out with a sample-barcoded 5' primer and a J-beta primer mix. Each CDR3 protein gets one entry after TCRdb re-called the 5' RACE reads with MiXCR. Of some 640,000 distinct CDR3 sequences in the sample, roughly 31% were seen once. Material for sequencing was blood. Every receptor here comes from a woman aged 80 or over in good health.

The rearrangement joins TRBV19 to TRBJ1-1; no firm D call. Germline values: CDR1 LNHDA, CDR2 SQIVND (reference sequence). The CDR3 is 14 residues long. Trimming took 3 bases from V and 4 from J, leaving 12 bases between them. In DNA form, the CDR3 reads TGTGCCAGTAGTATTAGTCCGGGTGTCACTGAAGCTTTCTTT. Its translation: CASSISPGVTEAFF.

This clonotype was seen only a few times. A single base separates this from a much larger clone, so it may be a read error. The chain carries TRBV15 and TRBJ2-5; no reliable D call. The CDR3 contains 16 residues. The germline V gene encodes CDR1 LNHNV and CDR2 YYDKDF (reference sequence). The germline V and J ends were trimmed by 0 bases and 0 bases, with 11 bases remaining between them. CDR3 sequence (DNA): TGTGCCACCAGCAGAGAGGCCAGTCTTTACCAAGAGACCCAGTACTTC. It encodes CATSREASLYQETQYF.

The chain links TRBV7-6 to TRBJ1-3, with 8 bases matching TRBD1. The CDR3 runs 17 residues. Germline V gene sequence: CDR1 SGHVS, CDR2 FNYEAQ. V was clipped by 1 base and J by 0 bases; unmatched bases: 5. The CDR3 is CASSLVRGQGSGNTIYF. DNA for the CDR3: TGTGCCAGCAGCTTAGTTCGAGGACAGGGCTCTGGAAACACCATATATTTT.

This clonotype occurred many times. The rearrangement links TRBV20-1 to TRBJ2-1; TRBD2 matches at 14 bases. Germline lookup yields CDR1 DFQATT and CDR2 SNEGSKA (reference sequence). This CDR3 comprises 16 residues. With 0 bases clipped from V and 12 bases from J, the junction kept 10 bases outside the gene matches. The CDR3 DNA is TGCAGTGCTAGAGATCACGGGACTAGCGGGGGTCGGGCGCAGTTCTTC. It is translated as CSARDHGTSGGRAQFF.

This clonotype was observed at least ten times. This chain links TRBV10-3 with TRBJ2-7; D gene uncertain. Germline loops: CDR1 ENHRY, CDR2 SYGVKD. The CDR3 extends over 13 amino acids. The V end lost 1 base, the J end lost 3 bases, and 7 bases lay between the germline ends. The CDR3 loop reads CAISEFDGYEQYF. CDR3 in DNA: TGTGCCATCAGTGAGTTTGACGGCTACGAGCAGTACTTC.

Ten or more counts support this clonotype. The gene calls are TRBV4-3 and TRBJ2-3, with TRBD2 matching 7 bases. CDR1 LGHNA and CDR2 YSLEER come from the germline V gene. V was pared by 0 bases and J by 2 bases, with 8 bases of the junction left unmatched. The CDR3 consists of 17 residues. The DNA of the CDR3 is TGCGCCAGCAGCCAAGAGGCTGGGGGGGAATACACAGATACGCAGTATTTT. Amino acid sequence: CASSQEAGGEYTDTQYF.

A remark on this clonotype: It may be a read error: a sequence one base away is much more abundant. The chain has TRBV6-6 and TRBJ1-2; D unclear. Per germline, CDR1 MNHNY and CDR2 SVGAGI (reference sequence). The length of the CDR3 is 15 residues. The DNA for the CDR3 is TGTGCCAGCAGTTACGGTCTAGAGGGTCTCTATGACTACACCTTC. Amino acid sequence: CASSYGLEGLYDYTF.

Worth noting for this clonotype: It may be a read error: a sequence one base away is much more abundant. The rearrangement links TRBV20-1 to TRBJ2-7, with 7 bases identical to TRBD1. This CDR3 has 11 amino acids. In germline, CDR1 is DFQATT, CDR2 SNEGSKA (reference sequence). The DNA of the CDR3 is TGCAGGGCCGGGACAGCCTACGAGCAGTACTTC. Its protein is CRAGTAYEQYF.

V and J are TRBV7-2 and TRBJ1-3; D remains unclear. The V end lost 4 bases, the J end lost 0 bases, and 22 bases lay between the germline ends. The CDR3 is 19 amino acids. Germline loops: CDR1 SGHTA, CDR2 FQGNSA. The CDR3 loop is CASSSTPASQIFSGNTIYF. Written as DNA, the CDR3 is TGTGCCAGCAGCTCGACCCCGGCCTCTCAGATTTTCTCTGGAAACACCATATATTTT.

In this sample, this clonotype turned up many times. The chain carries TRBV12-3 or TRBV12-4 and TRBJ2-5; unclear D gene. Trimming left V 0 bases short and J 0 bases short, with 8 bases between. This CDR3 is 15 amino acids long. CDR3 coding DNA: TGTGCCAGCAGTTTAGCCCTGGGGTACCAAGAGACCCAGTACTTC. The encoded protein is CASSLALGYQETQYF.

V and J are TRBV3-1 and TRBJ2-7; possibly TRBD1 for D (5 bases). The end of the DNA is better explained by TRBJ2-5, so the J call may be wrong. CDR3 length equals 15 residues. Per the germline V gene, CDR1 is LGHDT and CDR2 is YNNKEL (reference sequence). The CDR3 DNA is TGTGCCAGCAGCCAATTGGGGCAGACCTACGGGACCCAGTACTTC. Translating it yields CASSQLGQTYGTQYF.

V usage is TRBV12-3 or TRBV12-4 and J usage is TRBJ2-2; D is undetermined. V shed 7 bases and J shed 2 bases, with 11 bases lying between them. This CDR3 region has 14 residues. The CDR3 sequence is CASNWRRNTGELFF. CDR3 in DNA: TGTGCCAGCAATTGGAGACGTAACACCGGGGAGCTGTTTTTT.

The chain recombines TRBV7-2 with TRBJ2-7; D tentatively reads TRBD1 or TRBD2 (7 bases each). The V gene's germline CDR1 is SGHTA and CDR2 FQGNSA. Trimming left V 5 bases short and J 2 bases short, with 16 bases between. The CDR3 loop spans 15 amino acids. The CDR3 nucleotides are TGTGCCAGCAGCCCGGTGGGAGGGGGCGCCTACGAGCAGTACTTC. Residues: CASSPVGGGAYEQYF.

At least ten counts were recorded for this clonotype. The chain couples TRBV4-2 to TRBJ1-4, with 7 bases that match TRBD1. Trimming took 4 bases from V and 6 from J; bases not matched to a gene: 8. This CDR3 contains 15 residues. From germline, CDR1 is LGHNA and CDR2 YNFKEQ. The CDR3 region has the DNA TGTGCCAGCAGCCCGGACCGGGACAGAGATGAAAAACTGTTTTTT. Translation gives CASSPDRDRDEKLFF.

The chain carries TRBV20-1 and TRBJ1-6, with a possible D match to TRBD1 (5 bases). Germline V gives CDR1 DFQATT, CDR2 SNEGSKA (reference sequence). The germline V and J ends were trimmed by 4 bases and 10 bases, with 11 bases remaining between them. The CDR3 spans 12 residues. CDR3 nucleotide sequence: TGCAGTGCTAACAGGCGTGGGTCACCCCTCCACTTT. It is translated as CSANRRGSPLHF.

This clonotype was observed at least ten times. V usage is TRBV7-2 and J usage is TRBJ2-3, with D unclear. This CDR3 spans 13 amino acids. The V gene lost 4 bases and the J gene lost 4 bases, with 9 bases spanning the gap. Germline V CDR1 and CDR2: SGHTA, FQGNSA. CDR3 coding DNA: TGTGCCAGCAGCTACTTCATTCCAGATACGCAGTATTTT. It translates to CASSYFIPDTQYF. Full variable domain (outside the CDR3, taken from reference TRBV7-2 and TRBJ2-3): GAGVSQSPSNKVTEKGKDVELRCDPISGHTALYWYRQSLGQGLEFLIYFQGNSAPDKSGLPSDRFSAERTGGSVSTLTIQRTQQEDSAVYLCASSYFIPDTQYFGPGTRLTVL.